A selection of T cell receptor beta chains follows, all from one sample in a study of blood T cell repertoires in COVID-19. Sequencing used immunoSEQ multiplex PCR; TCRdb keeps in-frame clones, though not all of them. The profile shows roughly 230,000 clones, about 80% of them singletons. Input material: peripheral blood. The origin of the receptors is a woman aged 45-60 years with acute or convalescent COVID-19. Both conserved end residues are part of each CDR3. D genes are given only for firm matches. Where a row states a size, it is once, few, many or the class of an expanded clone; other rows omit it.

clone_size j_call v_call d_call cdr3_aa cdr3_nt
NA TRBJ2-2 TRBV14 TRBD1 CASSPWGQGNTGELFF TGTGCCAGCAGCCCCTGGGGACAGGGTAACACCGGGGAGCTGTTTTTT
NA TRBJ2-3 TRBV20-1 NA CSASVLDTQYF TGCAGTGCTAGCGTGTTGGATACGCAGTATTTT
NA TRBJ2-1 TRBV7-9 TRBD2 CASSLRTSVSGNEQFF TGTGCCAGCAGCTTGAGGACTAGCGTATCCGGAAATGAGCAGTTCTTC
NA TRBJ2-1 TRBV7-8 TRBD1 CASKRDRGNEQFF TGTGCCAGCAAGCGGGACAGGGGCAATGAGCAGTTCTTC
NA TRBJ1-2 TRBV5-4 NA CASTPGSNYGYTF TGTGCCAGCACCCCAGGATCGAACTATGGCTACACCTTC
once TRBJ1-1 TRBV29-1 NA CSVRNTEAFF TGCAGCGTCAGGAACACTGAAGCTTTCTTT
NA TRBJ1-5 TRBV6-1 TRBD1 CASSESQGDQPQHF TGTGCCAGCAGTGAGTCACAGGGGGATCAGCCCCAGCATTTT
once TRBJ2-2 TRBV19 TRBD1 CASRGQGNTGELFF TGTGCCAGTAGAGGACAGGGGAACACCGGGGAGCTGTTTTTT
NA TRBJ1-5 TRBV28 NA CASSLWGRGSNQPQHF TGTGCCAGCAGTTTATGGGGGAGGGGAAGCAATCAGCCCCAGCATTTT
NA TRBJ2-5 TRBV7-8 NA CASSLMRGQETQYF TGTGCCAGCAGCTTAATGCGGGGCCAAGAGACCCAGTACTTC
NA TRBJ2-3 TRBV7-2 TRBD2 CASSLAGGADTQYF TGTGCCAGCAGCCTAGCGGGAGGGGCAGATACGCAGTATTTT
NA TRBJ2-1 TRBV4-2 TRBD1 CASSTRDRPNEQFF TGTGCCAGCAGCACTCGGGACAGACCAAATGAGCAGTTCTTC
NA TRBJ2-3 TRBV5-1 TRBD1 CATSPGQGQDTQYF TGCGCCACCTCTCCGGGACAGGGGCAAGATACGCAGTATTTT
NA TRBJ2-7 TRBV15 NA CATSKTPIGSISYEQYF TGTGCCACCAGCAAAACTCCTATCGGGAGTATAAGCTACGAGCAGTACTTC
NA TRBJ2-2 TRBV18 NA CASSPQGAGELFF TGTGCCAGCTCACCACAGGGGGCCGGGGAGCTGTTTTTT
NA TRBJ1-6 TRBV5-1 NA CASSPRYNSPLHF TGCGCCAGCAGCCCCAGGTATAATTCACCCCTCCACTTT
NA TRBJ2-7 TRBV15 TRBD1 CATSKTGEIYEQYF TGTGCCACCAGCAAGACAGGGGAAATCTACGAGCAGTACTTC
NA TRBJ1-2 TRBV10-3 NA CAISDTGNYGYTF TGTGCCATCAGTGATACAGGGAACTATGGCTACACCTTC
NA TRBJ2-3 TRBV19 TRBD1 CASSKYRGPDTQYF TGTGCCAGTAGTAAATACAGGGGGCCGGATACGCAGTATTTT
NA TRBJ2-3 TRBV10-3 TRBD2 CAISEGDYLTDTQYF TGTGCCATCAGTGAGGGGGACTACTTAACCGATACGCAGTATTTT
NA TRBJ1-5 TRBV24-1 TRBD1 CATSDTGTATQPQHF TGTGCCACCAGTGACACCGGGACAGCCACACAGCCCCAGCATTTT
NA TRBJ1-2 TRBV6-5 NA CASSYGRATYGYTF TGTGCCAGCAGTTACGGCAGGGCTACGTATGGCTACACCTTC
NA TRBJ1-4 TRBV30 TRBD1 CALRGPGPSNEKLFF TGTGCTTTAAGGGGGCCGGGACCGTCTAATGAAAAACTGTTTTTT
few TRBJ2-5 TRBV7-8 TRBD1 CASSRGDSQETQYF TGTGCCAGCAGCCGAGGGGACAGTCAAGAGACCCAGTACTTC
NA TRBJ2-2 TRBV5-1 NA CASSLDRTDTGELFF TGCGCCAGCAGCTTGGATCGGACTGACACCGGGGAGCTGTTTTTT
few TRBJ1-5 TRBV28 NA CASRPPRLGGQPQHF TGTGCCAGCAGACCCCCGCGCTTAGGGGGTCAGCCCCAGCATTTT
NA TRBJ2-5 TRBV11-2 NA CASSSSGAGETQYF TGTGCCAGCAGCTCATCGGGCGCGGGGGAGACCCAGTACTTC
few TRBJ2-7 TRBV11-2 NA CASSLDGAGASYEQYF TGTGCCAGCAGCTTAGATGGGGCGGGGGCTTCCTACGAGCAGTACTTC
once TRBJ1-2 TRBV6-1 NA CASSETGLNYGYTF TGTGCCAGCAGTGAAACAGGGCTTAACTATGGCTACACCTTC
NA TRBJ1-6 TRBV18 NA CASSPDSRRSPLHF TGTGCCAGCTCACCGGACTCACGGAGGTCACCCCTCCACTTT
NA TRBJ2-3 TRBV29-1 TRBD1 CSVGQGAGPDTQYF TGCAGCGTTGGACAGGGGGCAGGTCCAGATACGCAGTATTTT
NA TRBJ2-1 TRBV14 NA CASSQYMSSYNEQFF TGTGCCAGCAGCCAATATATGAGCTCCTACAATGAGCAGTTCTTC
once TRBJ2-1 TRBV20-1 NA CSASIWSSYNEQFF TGCAGTGCTAGTATTTGGAGCTCCTACAATGAGCAGTTCTTC